The 5 T cell receptor beta chains presented below share a single source sample, sequenced in a study of OX40 agonist ivuxolimab in advanced cancers. Assay: immunoSEQ multiplex PCR; the TCRdb copy retains only in-frame clones and omits some. The sample shows tens of thousands of clones, about 90% of them seen only once. The material was CD4+ or CD8+ T cells sorted from blood, obtained in a trial of the OX40 agonist ivuxolimab. Receptors were obtained from an adult with an advanced solid tumor such as melanoma, head and neck, liver or kidney cancer.

This chain connects TRBV28 to TRBJ2-7, with 7 bases aligning to TRBD2. The CDR3 runs to 15 residues. Germline V CDR1 and CDR2: MDHEN, SYDVKM. The V and J ends lost 2 bases and 3 bases, in that order; junction bases with no gene match: 7. As DNA, the CDR3 is TGTGCCAGCAGTTTAAAGGTTTGGGGGGGCTACGAGCAGTACTTC. The encoded protein is CASSLKVWGGYEQYF.

V and J are TRBV29-1 and TRBJ1-1, with D uncertain. Trimming took off 0 bases at V and 8 bases at J, with 13 bases between the two ends. The CDR3 contains 13 residues. The germline CDR1 and CDR2 sequences are SQVTM and ANQGSEA. CDR3 sequence: CSVEESGFQEAFF. The CDR3 DNA reads as TGCAGCGTTGAAGAATCAGGCTTTCAGGAAGCTTTCTTT. Drawing the rest from reference TRBV29-1 and TRBJ1-1, the complete variable domain is SAVISQKPSRDICQRGTSLTIQCQVDSQVTMMFWYRQQPGQSLTLIATANQGSEATYESGFVIDKFPISRPNLTFSTLTVSNMSPEDSSIYLCSVEESGFQEAFFGQGTRLTVV.

V usage is TRBV28 and J usage is TRBJ2-5; 9 bases map to TRBD2. The CDR3 has 14 residues. Per germline, CDR1 MDHEN and CDR2 SYDVKM. The junction had 3 bases not matched to a gene; V was cut back by 4 bases and J by 3 bases. The CDR3 DNA sequence: TGTGCCAGCAGTTGGACTAGCGAGGAAGAGACCCAGTACTTC. Translation: CASSWTSEEETQYF.

This clone was seen a single time. The gene calls are TRBV25-1 and TRBJ1-4; 7 bases match TRBD1. Germline CDR1 MGHDK, CDR2 SYGVNS. CDR3 length: 15 amino acids. The V gene end was trimmed by 4 bases and the J gene end by 0 bases; junction bases not matched to a gene: 2. CDR3: CASSVGTATNEKLFF. The CDR3 region has the DNA TGTGCCAGCAGTGTGGGGACAGCAACTAATGAAAAACTGTTTTTT. Full variable domain (rest looked up from reference TRBV25-1 and TRBJ1-4): EADIYQTPRYLVIGTGKKITLECSQTMGHDKMYWYQQDPGMELHLIHYSYGVNSTEKGDLSSESTVSRIRTEHFPLTLESARPSHTSQYLCASSVGTATNEKLFFGSGTQLSVL.

The J gene is TRBJ2-7, the V gene TRBV5-6; 11 bases line up with TRBD1. This CDR3 has 15 residues. Germline V gives CDR1 SGHDT, CDR2 YYEEEE. The trim removed 1 base at V and 11 bases at J, leaving 11 bases unmatched. The CDR3 spells CASSLMGQGVMGEYF. CDR3 DNA: TGTGCCAGCAGCTTGATGGGACAGGGGGTAATGGGAGAGTACTTC.